This TCR beta chain came from a study of cytomegalovirus exposure and HLA in healthy donors. In the PCR, 60 Vbeta and 13 Jbeta primers were used. The method was immunoSEQ multiplex PCR; TCRdb's version includes in-frame clones alone and lacks a portion of them. The table has 65,000 to 90,000 clones, 82% seen once; the top ten hold over 1.5%. The CDR3 has 13 amino acids. Germline V CDR1 and CDR2: GTSNPN, SVGIG (reference sequence). The V gene lost 7 bases and the J gene lost 5 bases, with 18 bases spanning the gap. Study results and limitations: Most TCR sequences proved rare, with some public TCRs found in many donors.

About this clone: Its target is not known.

The receptor comes from a man aged 18 to 29 in good health and CMV-seronegative. The specimen was PBMCs. V gene TRBV30 combines with J gene TRBJ2-7, with unresolved D. CDR3 sequence reads: CASTLVSSDEQYF. CDR3 coding DNA: TGTGCCTCCACCCTAGTAAGTTCAGACGAGCAGTACTTC.